This TCR beta chain was sequenced in a study of patients and donors after allogeneic stem cell transplantation. One entry per CDR3 protein, called by TCRdb with MiXCR from the RT-PCR reads. The table includes some 150,000 distinct CDR3 sequences, approximately 35% detected once. V shed 6 bases, J shed 9 bases, and the junction held 10 bases outside the gene matches. The CDR3 runs 15 residues. The receptor was derived from a human donor who was either an allogeneic HSCT recipient or a stem cell or donor lymphocyte infusion donor (not recorded which). It is not recorded whose cells these are; they may come from a transplant donor. Sequenced: blood, either unsorted or a sorted T cell fraction (not recorded which). The chain has TRBV12-3 or TRBV12-4 and TRBJ1-5, with 11 bases aligning to TRBD1. The CDR3 protein is CASSPGQGVSRPQHF. In DNA, the CDR3 is TGTGCCAGCAGCCCGGGACAGGGGGTCTCGCGGCCCCAGCATTTT.